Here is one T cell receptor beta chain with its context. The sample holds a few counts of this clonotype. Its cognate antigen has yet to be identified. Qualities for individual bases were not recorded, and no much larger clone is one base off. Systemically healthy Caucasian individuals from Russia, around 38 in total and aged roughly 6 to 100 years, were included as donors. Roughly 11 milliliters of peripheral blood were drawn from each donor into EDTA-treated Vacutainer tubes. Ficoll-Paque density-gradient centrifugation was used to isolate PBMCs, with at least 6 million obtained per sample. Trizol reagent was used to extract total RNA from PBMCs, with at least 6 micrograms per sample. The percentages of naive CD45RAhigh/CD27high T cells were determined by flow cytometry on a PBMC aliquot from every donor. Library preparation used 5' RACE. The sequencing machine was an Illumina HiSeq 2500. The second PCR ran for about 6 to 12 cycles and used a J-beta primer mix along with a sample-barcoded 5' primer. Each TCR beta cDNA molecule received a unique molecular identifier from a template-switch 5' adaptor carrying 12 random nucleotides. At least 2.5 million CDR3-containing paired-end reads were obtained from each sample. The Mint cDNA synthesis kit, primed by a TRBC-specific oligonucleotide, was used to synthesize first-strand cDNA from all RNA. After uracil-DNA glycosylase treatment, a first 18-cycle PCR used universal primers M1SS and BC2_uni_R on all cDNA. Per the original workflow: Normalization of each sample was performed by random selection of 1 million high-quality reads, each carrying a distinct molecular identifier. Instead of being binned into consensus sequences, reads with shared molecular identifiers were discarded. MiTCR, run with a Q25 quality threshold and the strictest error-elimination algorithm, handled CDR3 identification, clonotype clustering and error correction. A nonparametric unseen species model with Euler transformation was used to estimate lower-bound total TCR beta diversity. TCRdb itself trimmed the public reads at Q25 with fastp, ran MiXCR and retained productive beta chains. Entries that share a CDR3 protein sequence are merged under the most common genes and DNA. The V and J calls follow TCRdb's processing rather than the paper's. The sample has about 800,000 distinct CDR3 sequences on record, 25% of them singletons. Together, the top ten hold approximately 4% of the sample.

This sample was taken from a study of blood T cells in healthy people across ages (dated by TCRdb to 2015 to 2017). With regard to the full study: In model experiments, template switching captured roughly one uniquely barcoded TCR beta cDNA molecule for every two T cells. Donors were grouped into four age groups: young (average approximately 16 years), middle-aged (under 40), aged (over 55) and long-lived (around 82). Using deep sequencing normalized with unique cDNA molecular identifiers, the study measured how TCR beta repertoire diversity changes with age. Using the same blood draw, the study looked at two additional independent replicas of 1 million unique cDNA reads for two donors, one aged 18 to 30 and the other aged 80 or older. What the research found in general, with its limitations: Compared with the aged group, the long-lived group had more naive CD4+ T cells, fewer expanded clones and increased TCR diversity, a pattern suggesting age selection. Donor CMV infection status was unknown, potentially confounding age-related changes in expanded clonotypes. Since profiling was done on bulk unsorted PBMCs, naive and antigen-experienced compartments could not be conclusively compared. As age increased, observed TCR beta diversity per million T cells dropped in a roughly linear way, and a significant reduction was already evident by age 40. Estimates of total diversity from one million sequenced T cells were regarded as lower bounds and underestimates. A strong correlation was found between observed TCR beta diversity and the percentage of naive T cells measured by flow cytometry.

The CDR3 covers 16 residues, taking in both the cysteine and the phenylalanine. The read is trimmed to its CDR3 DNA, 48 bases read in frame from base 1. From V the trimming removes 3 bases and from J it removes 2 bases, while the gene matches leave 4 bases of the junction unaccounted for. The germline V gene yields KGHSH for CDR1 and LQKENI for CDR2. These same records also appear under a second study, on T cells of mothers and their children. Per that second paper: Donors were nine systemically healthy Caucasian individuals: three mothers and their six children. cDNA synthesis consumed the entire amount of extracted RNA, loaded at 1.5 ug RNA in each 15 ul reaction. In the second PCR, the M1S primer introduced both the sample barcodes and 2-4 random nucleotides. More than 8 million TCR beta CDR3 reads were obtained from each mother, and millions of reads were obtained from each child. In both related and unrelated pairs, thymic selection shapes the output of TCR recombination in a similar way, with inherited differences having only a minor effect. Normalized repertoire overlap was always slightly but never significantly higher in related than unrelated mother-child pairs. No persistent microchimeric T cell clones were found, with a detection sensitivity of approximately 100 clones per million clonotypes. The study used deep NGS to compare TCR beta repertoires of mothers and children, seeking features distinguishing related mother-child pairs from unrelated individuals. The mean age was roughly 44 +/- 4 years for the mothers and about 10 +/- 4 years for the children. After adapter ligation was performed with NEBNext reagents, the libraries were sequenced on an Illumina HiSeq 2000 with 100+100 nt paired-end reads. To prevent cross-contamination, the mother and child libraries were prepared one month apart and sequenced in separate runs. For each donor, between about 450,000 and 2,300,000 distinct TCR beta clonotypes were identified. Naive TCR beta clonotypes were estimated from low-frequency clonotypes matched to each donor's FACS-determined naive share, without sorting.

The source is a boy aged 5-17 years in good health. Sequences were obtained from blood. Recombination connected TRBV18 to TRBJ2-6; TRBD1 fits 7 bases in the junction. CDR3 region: CASSPDDRAGANVLTF. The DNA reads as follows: TGTGCCAGCTCACCCGACGACAGGGCTGGGGCCAACGTCCTGACTTTC.